The clone carrying this T cell receptor (beta chain) occurred many times. This record belongs to a study of T cells in Graves' hyperthyroidism and ophthalmopathy. This CDR3 spans 13 amino acids. Germline-derived CDR1 and CDR2 are SNHLY and FYNNEI. V lost 3 bases and J lost 1, with 7 bases in between. Regions amplified from RNA transcripts were the TCR beta CDR3 regions. When the TCR CDR3 underwent first-round RT-PCR, the HTBI primer set was used. Using its own MiXCR run on the multiplex PCR reads, TCRdb lists one record per CDR3 protein. The profile covers about 180,000 distinct CDR3 sequences, with about 18% appearing a single time and roughly 32% taken by the ten largest.

The source material was blood. The sequence derives from a woman between 50 and 59 years old with Graves' hyperthyroidism. The chain joins TRBV2 to TRBJ2-7; D is ambiguous. The CDR3 region is CASSDVTSYEQYF. The CDR3 DNA follows: TGTGCCAGCAGTGACGTAACGTCCTACGAGCAGTACTTC.